This TCR beta chain originates from a study of blood T cell repertoires in COVID-19. The germline CDR1 and CDR2 sequences are SGHTA and FQGNSA. This CDR3 is 18 amino acids long. V was clipped by 2 bases and J by 0 bases; unmatched bases: 5. The sample holds one count of this clone. Generated by immunoSEQ multiplex PCR, the TCRdb table keeps only in-frame clones and is missing some. The table shows about 320,000 clones, with 90% to 95% occurring only once. The V gene is TRBV7-2, the J gene TRBJ1-6; 9 nucleotides align to TRBD1. Sequencing was done on a sample of PBMCs or T cells enriched from blood (not recorded which). This TCR came from a woman in her thirties who had been exposed to COVID-19. CDR3 nucleotide sequence: TGTGCCAGCAGCTTACGCGGACAGGGGAGCTCCTATAATTCACCCCTCCACTTT. Translating gives CASSLRGQGSSYNSPLHF.